This T cell receptor beta chain was retrieved from a study of CD8 T cells in ankylosing spondylitis. A single record per CDR3 protein comes from TCRdb applying MiXCR to the 5' RACE reads. The sample lists a few hundred thousand distinct CDR3 sequences, roughly 12% seen once, with nearly 7% in the top ten. This clonotype was recorded many times. No antigen is known for it. This CDR3 comprises 14 residues. The trim removed 4 bases at V and 5 bases at J, leaving 4 bases unmatched. The germline gives CDR1 SGHRS, CDR2 YFSETQ. Study-level points and caveats: What appeared characteristic of ankylosing spondylitis blood was a TCR beta motif of several highly homologous variants.

V and J are TRBV5-1 and TRBJ2-2; 8 bases map to TRBD1. The TCR sequence derives from a male donor with ankylosing spondylitis. The sample comprised blood, either unsorted or a sorted T cell fraction (not recorded which). The CDR3 region is CASSPTGGTGELFF. CDR3 bases: TGCGCCAGCAGCCCTACAGGGGGTACCGGGGAGCTGTTTTTT.